One sample yielded the 9 T cell receptor beta chains listed below, sequenced in a study of blood T cell repertoires in COVID-19. Some clones are missing from TCRdb's copy, which holds only in-frame ones; the method was immunoSEQ multiplex PCR. The sample carries roughly 170,000 clones, around two thirds recorded once. The specimen was peripheral blood. These receptor sequences come from a woman of 80 years or more with acute or convalescent COVID-19.

V and J are TRBV11-2 and TRBJ2-7; D is unclear. Per germline, CDR1 SGHAT and CDR2 FQNNGV. This CDR3 spans 11 amino acids. V was pared by 7 bases and J by 3 bases, with 7 bases between. The chain's CDR3 is CASTEVYEQYF. The CDR3 DNA follows: TGTGCCAGCACCGAGGTCTACGAGCAGTACTTC.

The chain carries TRBV3-1 (or the pseudogene TRBV3-2) and TRBJ2-2, with a tentative D call TRBD1 (8 bases). Germline V gene data show CDR1 as LGHDT and CDR2 as YNNKEL (reference sequence). V was clipped by 0 bases and J by 6 bases, with 17 bases between them. The length of the CDR3 is 17 residues. CDR3 in DNA: TGTGCCAGCAGCCAAGATTTGTACAGGGGGGGATCCGGGGAGCTGTTTTTT. Translating it yields CASSQDLYRGGSGELFF.

This clone was observed a few times. The rearrangement links TRBV2 to TRBJ2-1, with D tentatively TRBD2 (6 bases). V was cut by 8 bases and J by 6 bases, with 11 bases left in between. Germline CDR1 reads SNHLY; CDR2 reads FYNNEI. CDR3 length: 12 amino acids. This CDR3 is CASAMGGNEQFF. Here the CDR3 DNA reads TGTGCCAGCGCGATGGGAGGCAATGAGCAGTTCTTC.

This sequence joins TRBV10-1 and TRBJ2-1, with 11 bases fitting TRBD2. Germline V gene lookup returns CDR1 WNHNN and CDR2 SYGVQD (reference sequence). The V gene end was trimmed by 0 bases and the J gene end by 6 bases; junction bases not matched to a gene: 7. This CDR3 has 17 residues. The CDR3 spells CASSESTSGIRRNEQFF. CDR3 coding DNA: TGCGCCAGCAGTGAGTCGACTAGCGGGATCCGGCGCAATGAGCAGTTCTTC.

This chain joins TRBV5-1 and TRBJ1-1; no reliable D call. Deletions cut 5 bases from V and 1 base from J, with 9 bases between. The CDR3 has 13 residues. Germline assignment: CDR1 SGHRS and CDR2 YFSETQ. CDR3 sequence: CASREGWNTEAFF. The CDR3, as DNA: TGCGCCAGCAGAGAGGGATGGAACACTGAAGCTTTCTTT.

This chain joins TRBV11-1 and TRBJ1-1; 9 bases fit TRBD1. Trimming cost V 5 bases and J 6 bases; bases outside gene matches: 4. This CDR3 contains 13 residues. Per the germline V gene, CDR1 is SGHAT and CDR2 is FQDESV (reference sequence). The DNA of the CDR3 is TGTGCCAGCAGCCTACAGGGGGCGGCTGAAGCTTTCTTT. Its protein product is CASSLQGAAEAFF.

This chain links TRBV27 with TRBJ2-7; a weak D match, TRBD2 (6 bases). The CDR3 sequence is 15 residues long. CDR1 is MNHEY and CDR2 is SMNVEV in the germline V gene (reference sequence). Trimming pared 8 bases from V and 3 bases from J, leaving 20 bases between. The CDR3 bases are TGTGCCAGCTGGGACCCCGGGACGGGGGTCTACGAGCAGTACTTC. It is translated as CASWDPGTGVYEQYF.

This chain uses TRBV28 with TRBJ1-4; D perhaps matches TRBD1 (5 bases). This CDR3 spans 15 amino acids. Germline V gives CDR1 MDHEN, CDR2 SYDVKM. Between the trimmed V and J ends, which lost 2 bases and 6 bases, there was a span of 13 bases. CDR3: CASSLGGAADEKLFF. DNA for the CDR3: TGTGCCAGCAGTTTAGGCGGGGCAGCTGATGAAAAACTGTTTTTT.

CDR3 protein: CASSQDRGLNGELFF. The CDR3 DNA reads as TGTGCCAGCAGTCAGGACAGGGGGCTGAACGGGGAGCTGTTTTTT. The chain employs TRBV5-5 and TRBJ2-2; 11 positions match TRBD1. V shed 5 bases, J shed 7 bases, and the junction held 7 bases outside the gene matches. CDR1 is SGHKS, CDR2 YYEKEE, per germline (reference sequence). The CDR3 extends over 15 amino acids.